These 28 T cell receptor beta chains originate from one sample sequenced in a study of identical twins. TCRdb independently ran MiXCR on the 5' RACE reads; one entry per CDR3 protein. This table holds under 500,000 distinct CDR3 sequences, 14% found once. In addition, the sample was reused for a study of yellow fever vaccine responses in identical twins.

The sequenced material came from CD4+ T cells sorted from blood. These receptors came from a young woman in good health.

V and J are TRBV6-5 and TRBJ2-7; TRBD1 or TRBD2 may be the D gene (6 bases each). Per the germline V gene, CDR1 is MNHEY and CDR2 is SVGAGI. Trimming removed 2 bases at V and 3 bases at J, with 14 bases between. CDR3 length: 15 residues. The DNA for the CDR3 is TGTGCCAGCAGTTACCGGGACATGGGAGGCTACGAGCAGTACTTC. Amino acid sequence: CASSYRDMGGYEQYF.

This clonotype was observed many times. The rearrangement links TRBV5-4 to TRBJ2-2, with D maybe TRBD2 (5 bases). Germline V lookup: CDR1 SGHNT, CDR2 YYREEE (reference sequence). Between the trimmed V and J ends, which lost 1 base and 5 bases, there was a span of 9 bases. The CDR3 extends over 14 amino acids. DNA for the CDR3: TGTGCCAGCAGCTTGTTCACGGGAACCGGGGAGCTGTTTTTT. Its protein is CASSLFTGTGELFF.

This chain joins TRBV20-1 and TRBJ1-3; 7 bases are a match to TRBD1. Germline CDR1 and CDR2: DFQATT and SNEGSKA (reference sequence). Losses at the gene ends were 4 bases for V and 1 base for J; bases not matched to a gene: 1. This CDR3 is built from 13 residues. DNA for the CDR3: TGCAGTGCTACGACAGGGTCTGGAAACACCATATATTTT. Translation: CSATTGSGNTIYF.

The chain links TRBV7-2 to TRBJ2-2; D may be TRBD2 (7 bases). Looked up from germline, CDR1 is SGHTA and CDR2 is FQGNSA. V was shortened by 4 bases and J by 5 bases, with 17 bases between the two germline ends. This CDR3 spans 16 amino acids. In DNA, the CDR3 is TGTGCCAGCAGCTCCCGCGGGGGCGCGGGGACCGGGGAGCTGTTTTTT. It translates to CASSSRGGAGTGELFF.

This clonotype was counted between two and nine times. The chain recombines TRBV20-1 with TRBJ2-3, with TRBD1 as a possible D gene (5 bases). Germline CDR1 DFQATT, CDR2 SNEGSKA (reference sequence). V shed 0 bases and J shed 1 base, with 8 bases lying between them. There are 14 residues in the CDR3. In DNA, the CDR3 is TGCAGTGCTAGAGATAGCAGGGGCACAGATACGCAGTATTTT. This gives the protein CSARDSRGTDTQYF.

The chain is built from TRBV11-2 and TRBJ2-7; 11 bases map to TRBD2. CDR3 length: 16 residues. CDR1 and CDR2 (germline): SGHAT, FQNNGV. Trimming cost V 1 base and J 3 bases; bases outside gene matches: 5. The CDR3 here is CASSLATGTSGYEQYF. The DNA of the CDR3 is TGTGCCAGCAGCTTAGCCACCGGGACTAGCGGCTACGAGCAGTACTTC.

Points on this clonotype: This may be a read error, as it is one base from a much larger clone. In DNA, the CDR3 is TGTGCCACCAGTGATACCGGGACAGGGACCGGGGAGCTGTTTTTT. Translation: CATSDTGTGTGELFF. This chain links TRBV24-1 with TRBJ2-2; 9 nucleotides agree with TRBD1. CDR1 is KGHDR and CDR2 is SFDVKD in the germline V gene. J gave up 5 bases and V 3 bases, and 3 bases lay outside the gene matches. This CDR3 is 15 amino acids long.

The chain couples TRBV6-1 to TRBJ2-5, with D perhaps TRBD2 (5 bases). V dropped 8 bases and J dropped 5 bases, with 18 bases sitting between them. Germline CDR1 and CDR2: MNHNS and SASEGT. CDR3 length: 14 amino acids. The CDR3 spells CASPRRGLRETQYF. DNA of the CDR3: TGTGCCAGCCCTAGACGGGGTCTTCGGGAGACCCAGTACTTC.

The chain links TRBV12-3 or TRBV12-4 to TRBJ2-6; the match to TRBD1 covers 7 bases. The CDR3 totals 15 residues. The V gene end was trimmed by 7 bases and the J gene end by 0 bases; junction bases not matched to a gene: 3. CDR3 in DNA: TGTGCCAGCATAAACAGGGGCTCTGGGGCCAACGTCCTGACTTTC. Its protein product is CASINRGSGANVLTF.

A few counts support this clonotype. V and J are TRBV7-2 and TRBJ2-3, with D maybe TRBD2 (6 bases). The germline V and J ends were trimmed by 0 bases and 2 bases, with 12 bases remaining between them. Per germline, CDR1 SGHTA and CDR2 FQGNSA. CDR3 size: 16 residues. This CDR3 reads CASSLAFRTNTDTQYF. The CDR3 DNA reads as TGTGCCAGCAGCTTAGCGTTTAGGACTAACACAGATACGCAGTATTTT.

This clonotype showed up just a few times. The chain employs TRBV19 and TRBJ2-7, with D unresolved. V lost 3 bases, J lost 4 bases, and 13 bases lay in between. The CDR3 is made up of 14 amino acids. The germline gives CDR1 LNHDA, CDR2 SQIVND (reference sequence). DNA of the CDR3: TGTGCCAGTAGTATGGCGGCAGACACATACGAGCAGTACTTC. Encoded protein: CASSMAADTYEQYF.

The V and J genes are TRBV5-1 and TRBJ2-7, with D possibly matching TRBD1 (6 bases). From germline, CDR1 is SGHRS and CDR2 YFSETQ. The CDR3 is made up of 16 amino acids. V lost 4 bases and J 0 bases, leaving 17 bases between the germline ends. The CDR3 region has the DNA TGCGCCAGCAGCCTAACGAGGGACATCCCCTCCTACGAGCAGTACTTC. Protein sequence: CASSLTRDIPSYEQYF.

This CDR3 is CASSRVQTGGDNTEAFF. DNA for the CDR3: TGTGCCAGCAGCCGAGTTCAGACAGGGGGAGATAACACTGAAGCTTTCTTT. This chain links TRBV4-2 with TRBJ1-1, with 9 bases fitting TRBD1. CDR3 length: 17 amino acids. After removal of 4 bases from V and 2 bases from J, the junction contained 11 bases not matched to a gene. Germline lookup yields CDR1 LGHNA and CDR2 YNFKEQ.

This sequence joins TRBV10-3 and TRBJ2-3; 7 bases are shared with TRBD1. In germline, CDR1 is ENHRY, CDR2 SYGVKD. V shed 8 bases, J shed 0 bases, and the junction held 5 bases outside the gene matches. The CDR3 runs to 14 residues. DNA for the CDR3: TGTGCCATCGGGCCAGGGGGTAGCACAGATACGCAGTATTTT. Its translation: CAIGPGGSTDTQYF.

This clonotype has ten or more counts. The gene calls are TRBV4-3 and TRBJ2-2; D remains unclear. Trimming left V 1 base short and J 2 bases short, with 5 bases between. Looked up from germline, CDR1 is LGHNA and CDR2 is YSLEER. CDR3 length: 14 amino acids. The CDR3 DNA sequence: TGCGCCAGCAGCCAAGTAGACAACACCGGGGAGCTGTTTTTT. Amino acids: CASSQVDNTGELFF.

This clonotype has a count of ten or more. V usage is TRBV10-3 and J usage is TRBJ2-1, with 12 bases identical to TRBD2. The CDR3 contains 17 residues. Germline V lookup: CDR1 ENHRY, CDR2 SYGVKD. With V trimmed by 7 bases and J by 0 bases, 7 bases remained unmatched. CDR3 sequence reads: CAITGLAGGPSYNEQFF. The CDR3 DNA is TGTGCCATCACGGGTCTAGCGGGAGGGCCCTCCTACAATGAGCAGTTCTTC.

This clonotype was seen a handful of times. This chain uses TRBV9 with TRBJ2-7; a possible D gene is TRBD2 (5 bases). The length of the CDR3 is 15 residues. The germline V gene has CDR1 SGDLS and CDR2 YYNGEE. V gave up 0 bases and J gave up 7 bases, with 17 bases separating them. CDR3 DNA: TGTGCCAGCAGCGTAGAGAGCGAACGCGGGTGGGAGCAGTACTTC. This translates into CASSVESERGWEQYF.

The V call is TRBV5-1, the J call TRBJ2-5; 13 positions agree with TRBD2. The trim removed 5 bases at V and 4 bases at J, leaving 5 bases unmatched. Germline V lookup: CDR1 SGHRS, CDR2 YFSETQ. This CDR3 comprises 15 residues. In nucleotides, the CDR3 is TGCGCCAGCAGGCCCGGGACTAGCGGGGTAGAGACCCAGTACTTC. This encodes CASRPGTSGVETQYF.

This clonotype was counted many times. The CDR3, as DNA: TGTGCCAGCAGTTACTCGGGGGGGAGCAATCAGCCCCAGCATTTT. Amino acids: CASSYSGGSNQPQHF. The chain combines TRBV6-5 with TRBJ1-5; TRBD1 is a possible D gene (5 bases). Germline V gene sequence: CDR1 MNHEY, CDR2 SVGAGI. The V and J ends lost 0 bases and 1 base respectively, with 7 bases between them. The length of the CDR3 is 15 residues.

CDR3 sequence (DNA): TGTGCCACCAGCAGAGCTTTGACATCCGACTCTACAGCAAACTACGAGCAGTACTTC. Its translation: CATSRALTSDSTANYEQYF. V usage is TRBV15 and J usage is TRBJ2-7; the D is unclear. The ends were cut back, 1 base at V and 3 bases at J, with 25 bases in the middle. The length of the CDR3 is 19 residues. The V gene's germline CDR1 is LNHNV and CDR2 YYDKDF (reference sequence). Full variable domain (outside the CDR3, taken from reference TRBV15 and TRBJ2-7): DAMVIQNPRYQVTQFGKPVTLSCSQTLNHNVMYWYQQKSSQAPKLLFHYYDKDFNNEADTPDNFQSRRPNTSFCFLDIRSPGLGDTAMYLCATSRALTSDSTANYEQYFGPGTRLTVT.

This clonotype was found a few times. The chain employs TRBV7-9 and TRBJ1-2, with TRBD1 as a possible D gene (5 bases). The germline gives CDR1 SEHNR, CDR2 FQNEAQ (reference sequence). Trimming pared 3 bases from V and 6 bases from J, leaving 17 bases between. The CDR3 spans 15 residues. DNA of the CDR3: TGTGCCAGCAGCTTGAATTCAGGGATTGAAAATGGCTACACCTTC. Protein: CASSLNSGIENGYTF.

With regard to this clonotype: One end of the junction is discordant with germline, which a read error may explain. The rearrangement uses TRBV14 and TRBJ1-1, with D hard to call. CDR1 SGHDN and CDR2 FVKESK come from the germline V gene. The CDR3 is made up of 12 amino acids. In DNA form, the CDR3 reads TGTGCCGGCAGCCAAGTTAGGGCTGAAGCTTTCTTT. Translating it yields CAGSQVRAEAFF.

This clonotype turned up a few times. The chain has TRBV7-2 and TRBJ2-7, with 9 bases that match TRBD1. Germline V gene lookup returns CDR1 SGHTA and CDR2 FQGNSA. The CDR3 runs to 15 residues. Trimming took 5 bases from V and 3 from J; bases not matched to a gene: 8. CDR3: CASSIGTGPYYEQYF. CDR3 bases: TGTGCCAGCAGCATCGGGACAGGGCCCTACTACGAGCAGTACTTC.

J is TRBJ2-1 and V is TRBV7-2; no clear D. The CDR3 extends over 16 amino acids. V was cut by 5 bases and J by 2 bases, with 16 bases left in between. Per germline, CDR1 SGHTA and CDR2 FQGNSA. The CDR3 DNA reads TGTGCCAGCAGCCGTGGGGTAGTCTCCGCCTACAATGAGCAGTTCTTC. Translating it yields CASSRGVVSAYNEQFF.

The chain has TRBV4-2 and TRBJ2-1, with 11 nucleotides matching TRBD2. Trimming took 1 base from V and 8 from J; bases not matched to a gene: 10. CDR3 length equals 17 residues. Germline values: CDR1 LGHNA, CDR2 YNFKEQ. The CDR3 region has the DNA TGTGCCAGCAGCCAAGGTAGGCTAGCGGGAGGAGACGATGAGCAGTTCTTC. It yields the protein CASSQGRLAGGDDEQFF.

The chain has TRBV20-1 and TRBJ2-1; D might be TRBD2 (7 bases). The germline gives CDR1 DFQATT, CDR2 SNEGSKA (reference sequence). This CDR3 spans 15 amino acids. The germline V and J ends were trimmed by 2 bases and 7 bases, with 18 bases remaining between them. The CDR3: CSARRRGARDNEQFF. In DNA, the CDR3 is TGCAGTGCTAGACGACGGGGGGCGAGAGATAATGAGCAGTTCTTC.

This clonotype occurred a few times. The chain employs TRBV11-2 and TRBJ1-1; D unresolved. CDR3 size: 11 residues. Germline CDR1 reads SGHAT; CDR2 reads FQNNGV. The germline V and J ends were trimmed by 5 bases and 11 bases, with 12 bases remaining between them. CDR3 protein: CASSPFKDAFF. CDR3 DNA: TGTGCCAGCAGCCCGTTCAAGGACGCTTTCTTT.

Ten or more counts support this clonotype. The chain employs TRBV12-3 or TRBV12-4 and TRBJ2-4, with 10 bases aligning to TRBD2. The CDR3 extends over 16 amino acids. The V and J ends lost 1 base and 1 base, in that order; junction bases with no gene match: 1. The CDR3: CASSLGTSGAKNIQYF. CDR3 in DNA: TGTGCCAGCAGTTTAGGGACTAGCGGCGCCAAAAACATTCAGTACTTC.